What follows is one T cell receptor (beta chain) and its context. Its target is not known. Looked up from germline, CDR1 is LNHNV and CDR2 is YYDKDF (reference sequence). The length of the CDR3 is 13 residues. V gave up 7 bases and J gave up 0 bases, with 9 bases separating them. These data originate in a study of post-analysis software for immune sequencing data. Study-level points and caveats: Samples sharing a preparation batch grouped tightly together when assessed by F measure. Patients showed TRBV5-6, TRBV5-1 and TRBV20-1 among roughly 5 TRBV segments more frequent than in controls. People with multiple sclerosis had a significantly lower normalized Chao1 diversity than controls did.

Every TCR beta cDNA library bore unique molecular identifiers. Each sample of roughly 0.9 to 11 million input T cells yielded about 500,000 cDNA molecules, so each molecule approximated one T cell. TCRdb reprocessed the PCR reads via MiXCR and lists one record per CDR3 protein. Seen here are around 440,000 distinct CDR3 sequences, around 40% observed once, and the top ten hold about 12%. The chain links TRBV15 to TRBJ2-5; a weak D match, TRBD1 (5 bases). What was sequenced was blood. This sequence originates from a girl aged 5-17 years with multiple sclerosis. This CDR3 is CATNQGYQETQYF. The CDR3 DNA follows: TGTGCCACCAACCAGGGCTACCAAGAGACCCAGTACTTC.